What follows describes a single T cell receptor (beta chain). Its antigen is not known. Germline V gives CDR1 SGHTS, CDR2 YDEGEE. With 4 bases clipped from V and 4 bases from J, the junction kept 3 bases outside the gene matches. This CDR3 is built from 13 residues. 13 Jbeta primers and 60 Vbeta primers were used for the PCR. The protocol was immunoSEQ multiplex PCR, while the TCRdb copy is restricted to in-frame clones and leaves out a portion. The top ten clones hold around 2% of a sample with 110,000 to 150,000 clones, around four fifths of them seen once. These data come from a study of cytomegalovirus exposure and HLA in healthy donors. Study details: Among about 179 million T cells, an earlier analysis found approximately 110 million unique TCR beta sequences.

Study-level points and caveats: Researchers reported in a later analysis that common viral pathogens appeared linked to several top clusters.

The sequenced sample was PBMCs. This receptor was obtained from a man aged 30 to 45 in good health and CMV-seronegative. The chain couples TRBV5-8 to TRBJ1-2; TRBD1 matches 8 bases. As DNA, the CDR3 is TGTGCCAGCAGCCAAGGACAGGGCTATGGCTACACCTTC. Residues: CASSQGQGYGYTF.